This T cell receptor (beta chain) comes out of a study of blood T cells in healthy people across ages. Whole-study findings and limits: Across the age range, TCR beta diversity per million T cells fell in a roughly linear way.

Investigators took around 11 milliliters of peripheral blood from every donor. Isolation per sample recovered at least 7 million PBMCs. For the second PCR, which ran for roughly 7 to 11 cycles, a sample-barcoded 5' primer and a J-beta primer mix were used. TCRdb redid the calling of the 5' RACE reads with MiXCR, one entry per CDR3 protein. The table includes about 1.5 million distinct CDR3 sequences, 42% detected once. Trimming shortened V by 4 bases and J by 7 bases, and 14 bases separated the two germline ends. The germline V gene has CDR1 MGHRA and CDR2 YSYEKL. The CDR3 is made up of 13 amino acids. As to this clonotype: Its antigen is still unknown.

Material for sequencing was blood. This TCR was recovered from a woman aged 18-29 years in good health. The chain links TRBV4-1 to TRBJ2-7; the D gene is possibly TRBD1 (6 bases). This chain's CDR3 is CASSRTRGTEQYF. CDR3 coding DNA: TGCGCCAGCAGCCGTACCAGAGGGACAGAGCAGTACTTC.